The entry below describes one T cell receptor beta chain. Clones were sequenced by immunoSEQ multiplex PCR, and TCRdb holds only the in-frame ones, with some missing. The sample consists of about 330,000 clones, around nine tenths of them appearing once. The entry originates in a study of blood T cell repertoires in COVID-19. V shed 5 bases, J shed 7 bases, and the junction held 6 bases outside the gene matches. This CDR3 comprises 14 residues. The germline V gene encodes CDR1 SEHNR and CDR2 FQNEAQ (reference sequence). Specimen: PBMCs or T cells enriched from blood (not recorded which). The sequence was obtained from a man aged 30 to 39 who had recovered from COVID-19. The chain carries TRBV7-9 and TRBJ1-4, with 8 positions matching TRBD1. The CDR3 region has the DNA TGTGCCAGCAGCGGTGGGGACAGGCCTGAAAAACTGTTTTTT. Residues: CASSGGDRPEKLFF.